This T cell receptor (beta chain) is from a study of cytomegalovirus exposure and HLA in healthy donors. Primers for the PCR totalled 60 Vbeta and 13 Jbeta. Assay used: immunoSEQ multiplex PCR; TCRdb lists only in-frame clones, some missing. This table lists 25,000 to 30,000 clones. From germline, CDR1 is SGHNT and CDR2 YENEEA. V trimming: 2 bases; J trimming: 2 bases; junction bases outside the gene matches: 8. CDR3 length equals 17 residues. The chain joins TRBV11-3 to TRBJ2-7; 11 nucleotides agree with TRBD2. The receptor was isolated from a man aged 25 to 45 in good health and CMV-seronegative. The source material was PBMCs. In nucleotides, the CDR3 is TGTGCCAGCAGCTTAACTAGCGGGGGAAATGATGCCTACGAGCAGTACTTC. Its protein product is CASSLTSGGNDAYEQYF. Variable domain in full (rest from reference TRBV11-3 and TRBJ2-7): EAGVVQSPRYKIIEKKQPVAFWCNPISGHNTLYWYLQNLGQGPELLIRYENEEAVDDSQLPKDRFSAERLKGVDSTLKIQPAELGDSAVYLCASSLTSGGNDAYEQYFGPGTRLTVT.